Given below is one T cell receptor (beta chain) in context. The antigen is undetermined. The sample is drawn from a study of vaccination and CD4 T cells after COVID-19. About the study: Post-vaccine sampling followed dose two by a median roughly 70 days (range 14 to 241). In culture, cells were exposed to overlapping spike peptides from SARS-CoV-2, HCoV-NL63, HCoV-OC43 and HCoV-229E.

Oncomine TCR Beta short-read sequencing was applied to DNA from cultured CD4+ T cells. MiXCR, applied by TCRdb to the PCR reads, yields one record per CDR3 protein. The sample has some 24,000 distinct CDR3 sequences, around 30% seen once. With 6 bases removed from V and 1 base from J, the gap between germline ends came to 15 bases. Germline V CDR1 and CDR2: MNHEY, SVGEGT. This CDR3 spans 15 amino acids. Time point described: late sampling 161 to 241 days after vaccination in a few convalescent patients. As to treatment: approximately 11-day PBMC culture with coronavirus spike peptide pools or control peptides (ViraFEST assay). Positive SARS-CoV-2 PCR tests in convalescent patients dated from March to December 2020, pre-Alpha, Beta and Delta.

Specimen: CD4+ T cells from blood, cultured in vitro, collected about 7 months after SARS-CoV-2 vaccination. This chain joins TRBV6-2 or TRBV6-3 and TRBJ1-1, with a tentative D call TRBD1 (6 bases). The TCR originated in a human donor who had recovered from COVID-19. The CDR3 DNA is TGTGCCAGCAGATTACAGGGTTTGGCGAACACTGAAGCTTTCTTT. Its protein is CASRLQGLANTEAFF.